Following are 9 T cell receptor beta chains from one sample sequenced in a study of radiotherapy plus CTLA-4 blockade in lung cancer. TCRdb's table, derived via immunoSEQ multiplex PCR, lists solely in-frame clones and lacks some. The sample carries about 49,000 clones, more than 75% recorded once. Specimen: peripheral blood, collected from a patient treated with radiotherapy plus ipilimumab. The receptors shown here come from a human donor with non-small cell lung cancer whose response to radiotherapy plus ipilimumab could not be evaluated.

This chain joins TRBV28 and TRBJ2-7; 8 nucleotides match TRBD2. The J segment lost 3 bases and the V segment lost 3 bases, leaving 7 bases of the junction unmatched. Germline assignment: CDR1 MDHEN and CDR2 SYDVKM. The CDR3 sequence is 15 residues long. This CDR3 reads CASSLTGTSLYEQYF. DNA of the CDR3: TGTGCCAGCAGTTTGACCGGGACTAGTCTCTACGAGCAGTACTTC.

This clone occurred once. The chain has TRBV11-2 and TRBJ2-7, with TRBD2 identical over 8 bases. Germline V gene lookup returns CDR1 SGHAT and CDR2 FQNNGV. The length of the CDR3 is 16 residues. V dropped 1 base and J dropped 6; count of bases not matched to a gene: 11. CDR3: CASSLVSSGRAGEQYF. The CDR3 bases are TGTGCCAGCAGCTTAGTTTCGTCCGGGAGGGCCGGCGAGCAGTACTTC.

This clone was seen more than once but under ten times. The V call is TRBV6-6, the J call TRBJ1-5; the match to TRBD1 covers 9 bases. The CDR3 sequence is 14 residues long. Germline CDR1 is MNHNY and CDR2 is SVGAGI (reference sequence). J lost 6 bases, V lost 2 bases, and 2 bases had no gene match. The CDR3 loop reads CASSYGQGSQPQHF. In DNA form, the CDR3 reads TGTGCCAGCAGTTACGGACAGGGGAGTCAGCCCCAGCATTTT.

The DNA for the CDR3 is TGTGCCAGTAGTATGGACAGGGTAAACACCGGGGAGCTGTTTTTT. It translates to CASSMDRVNTGELFF. V and J are TRBV19 and TRBJ2-2, with TRBD1 matching 8 bases. The V and J ends lost 3 bases and 2 bases, in that order; junction bases with no gene match: 2. The CDR3 is made up of 15 amino acids. The V gene's germline CDR1 is LNHDA and CDR2 SQIVND (reference sequence).

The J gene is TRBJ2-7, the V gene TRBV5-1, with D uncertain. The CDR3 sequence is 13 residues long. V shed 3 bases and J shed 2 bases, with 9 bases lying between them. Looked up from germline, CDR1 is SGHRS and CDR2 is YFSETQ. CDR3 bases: TGCGCCAGCAGCTCTAGTGTAGCCTACGAGCAGTACTTC. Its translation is CASSSSVAYEQYF. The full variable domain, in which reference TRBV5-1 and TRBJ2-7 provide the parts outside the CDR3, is KAGVTQTPRYLIKTRGQQVTLSCSPISGHRSVSWYQQTPGQGLQFLFEYFSETQRNKGNFPGRFSGRQFSNSRSEMNVSTLELGDSALYLCASSSSVAYEQYFGPGTRLTVT.

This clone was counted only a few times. CDR3 region: CASSLPTGGYGYTF. The CDR3 DNA is TGTGCCAGCAGCCTCCCGACAGGGGGTTATGGCTACACCTTC. The chain couples TRBV5-6 to TRBJ1-2, with 9 bases lining up with TRBD1. Germline V gene sequence: CDR1 SGHDT, CDR2 YYEEEE. V lost 4 bases and J lost 5; bases outside the gene matches: 6. CDR3 size: 14 residues.

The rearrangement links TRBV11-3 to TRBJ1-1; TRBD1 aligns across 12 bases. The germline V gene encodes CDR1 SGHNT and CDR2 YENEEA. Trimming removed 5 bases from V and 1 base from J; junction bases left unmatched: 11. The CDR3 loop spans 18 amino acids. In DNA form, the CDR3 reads TGTGCCAGCAGCCTTGGTGGGGGACAGGGGGCTTCGAACACTGAAGCTTTCTTT. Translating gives CASSLGGGQGASNTEAFF.

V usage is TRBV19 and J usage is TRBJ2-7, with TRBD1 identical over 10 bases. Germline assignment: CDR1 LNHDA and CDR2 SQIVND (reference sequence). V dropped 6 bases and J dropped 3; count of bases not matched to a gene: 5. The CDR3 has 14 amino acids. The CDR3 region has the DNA TGTGCCAGTAGCTACGGGACAGGGGACTACGAGCAGTACTTC. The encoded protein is CASSYGTGDYEQYF.

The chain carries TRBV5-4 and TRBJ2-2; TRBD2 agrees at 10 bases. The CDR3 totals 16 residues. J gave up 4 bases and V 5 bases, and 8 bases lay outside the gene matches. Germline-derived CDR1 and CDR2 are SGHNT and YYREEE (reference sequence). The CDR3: CASSLAGGSITGELFF. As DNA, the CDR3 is TGTGCCAGCAGTTTAGCGGGAGGTAGTATCACCGGGGAGCTGTTTTTT.